One T cell receptor (beta chain) is described in this entry. These data belong to a study of T cell responses to AZD1222 COVID-19 vaccine. The CDR3 runs to 15 residues. Per germline, CDR1 MNHEY and CDR2 SVGAGI. V lost 6 bases to trimming and J lost 0 bases; unmatched junction nucleotides: 5. Here immunoSEQ multiplex PCR was the method, and the copy in TCRdb shows in-frame clones only, minus some. Counted here are more than 80,000 clones, approximately 90% occurring once; the ten biggest clones make up around 28%. Source: peripheral blood, taken 28 days after the second AZD1222 dose. The receptor comes from an adult who received the AZD1222 COVID-19 vaccine. The chain has TRBV6-5 and TRBJ1-3; 7 bases line up with TRBD1. The CDR3, as DNA: TGTGCCAGCAGCCCACAGGGGAGCTCTGGAAACACCATATATTTT. Translating gives CASSPQGSSGNTIYF.